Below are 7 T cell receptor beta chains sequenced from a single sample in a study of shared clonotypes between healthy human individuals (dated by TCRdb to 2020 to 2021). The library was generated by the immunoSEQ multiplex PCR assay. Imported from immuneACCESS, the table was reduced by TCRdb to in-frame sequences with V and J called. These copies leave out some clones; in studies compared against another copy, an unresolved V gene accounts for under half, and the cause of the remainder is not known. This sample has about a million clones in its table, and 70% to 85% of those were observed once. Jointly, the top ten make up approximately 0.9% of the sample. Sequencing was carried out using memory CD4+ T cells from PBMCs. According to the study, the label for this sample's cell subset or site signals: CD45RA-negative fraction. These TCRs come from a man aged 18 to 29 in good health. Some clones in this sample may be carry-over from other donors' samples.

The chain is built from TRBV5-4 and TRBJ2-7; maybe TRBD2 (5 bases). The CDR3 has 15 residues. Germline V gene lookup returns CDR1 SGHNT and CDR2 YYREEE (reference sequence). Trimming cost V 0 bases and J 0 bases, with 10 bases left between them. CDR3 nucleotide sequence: TGTGCCAGCAGCTTGGGAGGGTCAATCTCCTACGAGCAGTACTTC. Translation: CASSLGGSISYEQYF.

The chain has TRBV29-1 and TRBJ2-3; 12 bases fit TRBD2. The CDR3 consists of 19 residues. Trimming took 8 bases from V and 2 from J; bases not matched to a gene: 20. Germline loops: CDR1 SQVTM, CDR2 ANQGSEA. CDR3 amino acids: CSLHQASGRASHPTDTQYF. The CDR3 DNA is TGCAGCCTACACCAGGCTAGCGGGAGGGCCAGCCACCCCACAGATACGCAGTATTTT.

This CDR3 reads CASKGAPGQLSEKLFF. The CDR3 DNA is TGTGCCAGTAAAGGGGCACCGGGACAACTTAGTGAAAAACTGTTTTTT. J is TRBJ1-4 and V is TRBV19; D is perhaps TRBD1 (6 bases). V was clipped by 7 bases and J by 7 bases, with 22 bases between them. The CDR3 contains 16 residues. Germline V gives CDR1 LNHDA, CDR2 SQIVND (reference sequence).

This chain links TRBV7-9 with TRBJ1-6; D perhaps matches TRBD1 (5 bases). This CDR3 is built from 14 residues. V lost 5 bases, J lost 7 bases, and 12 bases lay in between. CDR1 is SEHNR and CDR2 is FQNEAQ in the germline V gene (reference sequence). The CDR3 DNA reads TGTGCCAGCAGCCGGCGGGACGGCAATTCACCCCTCCACTTT. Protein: CASSRRDGNSPLHF. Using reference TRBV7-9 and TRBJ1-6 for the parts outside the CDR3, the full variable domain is DTGVSQNPRHKITKRGQNVTFRCDPISEHNRLYWYRQTLGQGPEFLTYFQNEAQLEKSRLLSDRFSAERPKGSFSTLEIQRTEQGDSAMYLCASSRRDGNSPLHFGNGTRLTVT.

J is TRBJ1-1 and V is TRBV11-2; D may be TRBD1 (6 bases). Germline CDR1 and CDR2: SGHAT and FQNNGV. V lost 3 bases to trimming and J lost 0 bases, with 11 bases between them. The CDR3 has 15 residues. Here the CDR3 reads CASSLQGPLNTEAFF. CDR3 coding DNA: TGTGCCAGCAGCTTGCAGGGGCCCCTGAACACTGAAGCTTTCTTT.

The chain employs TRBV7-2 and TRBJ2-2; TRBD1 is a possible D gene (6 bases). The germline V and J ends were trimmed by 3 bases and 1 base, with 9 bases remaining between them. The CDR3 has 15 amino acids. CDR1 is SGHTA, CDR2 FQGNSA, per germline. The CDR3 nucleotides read TGTGCCAGCAGCTTTCCGGGACAGAACACCGGGGAGCTGTTTTTT. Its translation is CASSFPGQNTGELFF.

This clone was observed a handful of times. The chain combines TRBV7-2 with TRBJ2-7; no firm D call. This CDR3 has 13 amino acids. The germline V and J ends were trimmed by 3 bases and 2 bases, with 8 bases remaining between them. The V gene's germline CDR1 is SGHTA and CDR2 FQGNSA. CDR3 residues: CASSLARTYEQYF. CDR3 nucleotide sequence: TGTGCCAGCAGCTTGGCTAGAACCTACGAGCAGTACTTC.